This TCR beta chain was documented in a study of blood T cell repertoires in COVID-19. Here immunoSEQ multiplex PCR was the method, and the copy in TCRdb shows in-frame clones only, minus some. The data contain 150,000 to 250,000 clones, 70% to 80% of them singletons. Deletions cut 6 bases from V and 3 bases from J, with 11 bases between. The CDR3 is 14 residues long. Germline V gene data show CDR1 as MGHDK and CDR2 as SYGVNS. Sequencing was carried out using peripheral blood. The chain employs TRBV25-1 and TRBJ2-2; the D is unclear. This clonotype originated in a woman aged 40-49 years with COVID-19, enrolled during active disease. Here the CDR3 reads CASRILEDTGELFF. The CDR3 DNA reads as TGTGCCAGCAGAATTTTAGAGGACACCGGGGAGCTGTTTTTT.